The rows below give T cell receptor beta chains drawn from one sample of a study of blood T cells in healthy people across ages. Using its own MiXCR run on the 5' RACE reads, TCRdb lists one record per CDR3 protein. The table lists around 1,500,000 distinct CDR3 sequences, approximately 30% of them singletons. Material: blood. These receptors originate from a woman under 40 in good health. Each CDR3 is given with its conserved first and last residue. A D gene is named only where the DNA matches it firmly. Size values are once, few and many counts, or a class for expanded clones, and some rows have none.

v_gene: TRBV5-6
d_gene: TRBD2
abundance: NA
j_gene: TRBJ2-1
CDR3aa: CASSGNWREANNEQFF
CDR3nt: TGTGCCAGCAGCGGGAATTGGCGGGAGGCAAACAATGAGCAGTTCTTC

v_gene: TRBV13
d_gene: TRBD2
abundance: few
j_gene: TRBJ2-1
CDR3aa: CASSFYSGSYNEQFF
CDR3nt: TGTGCCAGCAGCTTCTATAGCGGGAGCTACAATGAGCAGTTCTTC

v_gene: TRBV29-1
d_gene: NA
abundance: few
j_gene: TRBJ2-1
CDR3aa: CSVAVGTPLYEQFF
CDR3nt: TGCAGCGTTGCTGTGGGGACCCCCCTTTATGAGCAGTTCTTC

v_gene: TRBV10-3
d_gene: NA
abundance: NA
j_gene: TRBJ2-3
CDR3aa: CAISDAGTRSTDTQYF
CDR3nt: TGTGCCATCAGTGACGCCGGGACGCGGAGCACAGATACGCAGTATTTT

v_gene: TRBV28
d_gene: NA
abundance: many
j_gene: TRBJ2-7
CDR3aa: CASSGQGGSYEQYF
CDR3nt: TGTGCCAGCAGTGGGCAGGGAGGATCCTACGAGCAGTACTTC

v_gene: TRBV20-1
d_gene: NA
abundance: NA
j_gene: TRBJ1-4
CDR3aa: CSASSALSNEKLFF
CDR3nt: TGCAGTGCTAGTTCGGCCCTTTCGAATGAAAAACTGTTTTTT

v_gene: TRBV5-1
d_gene: NA
abundance: NA
j_gene: TRBJ1-6
CDR3aa: CASSFGGLRGNSPLHF
CDR3nt: TGCGCCAGCAGCTTCGGAGGGCTTAGGGGTAATTCACCCCTCCACTTT

v_gene: TRBV28
d_gene: NA
abundance: NA
j_gene: TRBJ2-7
CDR3aa: CASSPPSDTPRPYQQYF
CDR3nt: TGTGCCAGCAGCCCACCATCTGACACCCCGAGGCCCTACCAGCAGTACTTC

v_gene: TRBV29-1
d_gene: TRBD1
abundance: many
j_gene: TRBJ2-6
CDR3aa: CSAGDRVDGANVLTF
CDR3nt: TGCAGCGCCGGCGACAGGGTGGACGGGGCCAACGTCCTGACTTTC

v_gene: TRBV7-9
d_gene: NA
abundance: few
j_gene: TRBJ1-4
CDR3aa: CASSNQLNEKLFF
CDR3nt: TGTGCCAGCAGCAATCAGCTTAATGAAAAACTGTTTTTT

v_gene: TRBV6-1
d_gene: TRBD2
abundance: NA
j_gene: TRBJ2-3
CDR3aa: CASRRNSGGALDTQYF
CDR3nt: TGTGCCAGCAGACGGAACAGCGGGGGGGCCTTAGATACGCAGTATTTT

v_gene: TRBV18
d_gene: NA
abundance: NA
j_gene: TRBJ2-1
CDR3aa: CASSPRDLQGGNEQFF
CDR3nt: TGTGCCAGCTCACCGAGGGATCTGCAGGGCGGCAATGAGCAGTTCTTC

v_gene: TRBV7-2
d_gene: NA
abundance: NA
j_gene: TRBJ2-4
CDR3aa: CASSLNRVSKNIQYF
CDR3nt: TGTGCCAGCAGCTTGAACAGGGTATCCAAAAACATTCAGTACTTC

v_gene: TRBV6-6
d_gene: NA
abundance: few
j_gene: TRBJ2-6
CDR3aa: CASSPHPGNPKNVLTF
CDR3nt: TGTGCCAGCAGCCCCCACCCAGGAAACCCGAAGAACGTCCTGACTTTC

v_gene: TRBV5-1
d_gene: TRBD2
abundance: few
j_gene: TRBJ2-1
CDR3aa: CASDIAGGKNEQFF
CDR3nt: TGCGCCAGCGACATAGCGGGAGGGAAAAATGAGCAGTTCTTC

v_gene: TRBV5-6
d_gene: NA
abundance: NA
j_gene: TRBJ2-3
CDR3aa: CASSLGGQAATDTQYF
CDR3nt: TGTGCCAGCAGCTTGGGCGGCCAGGCTGCCACAGATACGCAGTATTTT

v_gene: TRBV25-1
d_gene: TRBD2
abundance: few
j_gene: TRBJ2-1
CDR3aa: CASSGMGTSVSSYNEQFF
CDR3nt: TGTGCCAGCAGTGGAATGGGGACTAGCGTTAGCTCCTACAATGAGCAGTTCTTC

v_gene: TRBV20-1
d_gene: NA
abundance: many
j_gene: TRBJ2-5
CDR3aa: CSAKGGETQYF
CDR3nt: TGCAGTGCTAAAGGGGGAGAGACCCAGTACTTC

v_gene: TRBV18
d_gene: NA
abundance: NA
j_gene: TRBJ1-1
CDR3aa: CASSPNRRMDTEAFF
CDR3nt: TGTGCCAGCTCACCCAACAGGAGAATGGACACTGAAGCTTTCTTT